Listed here are 15 T cell receptor beta chains from one sample, sequenced in a study of blood T cell repertoires in COVID-19. Produced via immunoSEQ multiplex PCR; TCRdb's table is partial and in-frame only. In the table there are some 200,000 clones, 92% of which are singletons. Sequenced material: peripheral blood. These receptors all come from a man aged 25 to 45 with acute or convalescent COVID-19.

This chain uses TRBV28 with TRBJ2-3, with a tentative D call TRBD2 (5 bases). The germline gives CDR1 MDHEN, CDR2 SYDVKM. V dropped 6 bases and J dropped 2 bases, with 12 bases sitting between them. The CDR3 runs 14 residues. CDR3 sequence: CASRTGVFTDTQYF. Written as DNA, the CDR3 is TGTGCCAGCAGAACCGGGGTTTTCACAGATACGCAGTATTTT.

This clone turned up a few times. The chain recombines TRBV2 with TRBJ1-5, with TRBD1 as a possible D gene (5 bases). Trimming shortened V by 3 bases and J by 1 base, and 10 bases separated the two germline ends. Germline values: CDR1 SNHLY, CDR2 FYNNEI. The CDR3 is made up of 15 amino acids. CDR3 region: CASSDTGVSNQPQHF. The DNA for the CDR3 is TGTGCCAGCAGTGACACGGGGGTAAGCAATCAGCCCCAGCATTTT.

This clone was detected once. Other DNA sequences in the same sample also yield this CDR3. The chain is built from TRBV5-1 and TRBJ2-2; D is unresolved. Germline assignment: CDR1 SGHRS and CDR2 YFSETQ. This CDR3 has 12 amino acids. V was trimmed by 5 bases and J by 7 bases, leaving 9 bases between them. CDR3 region: CASSSSGGELFF. Written as DNA, the CDR3 is TGCGCCAGCAGTTCCTCCGGCGGGGAGCTGTTTTTT.

The chain has TRBV5-1 and TRBJ1-1; no clear D. Germline V CDR1 and CDR2: SGHRS, YFSETQ. This CDR3 region has 14 residues. The V end lost 1 base, the J end lost 1 base, and 8 bases lay between the germline ends. DNA for the CDR3: TGCGCCAGCAGCTTGCAAGCGGCGAACACTGAAGCTTTCTTT. Its protein product is CASSLQAANTEAFF.

The genes are TRBV9 and TRBJ2-1, with 8 bases matching TRBD1. This CDR3 is built from 16 residues. Germline V gives CDR1 SGDLS, CDR2 YYNGEE. V shed 2 bases and J 6 bases; nucleotides not matched to a gene: 10. The CDR3 region has the DNA TGTGCCAGCAGCGTCCCCCCAGGACAGGGAGTCAATGAGCAGTTCTTC. This encodes CASSVPPGQGVNEQFF.

The rearrangement links TRBV11-3 to TRBJ2-5, with 10 bases lining up with TRBD2. The V segment lost 5 bases and the J segment 2 bases; nucleotides outside the gene matches: 14. In germline, CDR1 is SGHNT, CDR2 YENEEA. The CDR3 loop spans 18 amino acids. CDR3 protein: CASSHTIGAGGDQETQYF. CDR3 coding DNA: TGTGCCAGCAGCCACACGATTGGAGCGGGAGGGGATCAAGAGACCCAGTACTTC.

The V call is TRBV5-1, the J call TRBJ1-2, with 7 bases that match TRBD1. The junction had 6 bases not matched to a gene; V was cut back by 4 bases and J by 6 bases. This CDR3 region has 13 residues. In germline, CDR1 is SGHRS, CDR2 YFSETQ. The CDR3 DNA reads as TGCGCCAGCAGCCCCAACAGGGGAGATGGCTACACCTTC. Translated, it gives CASSPNRGDGYTF.

The J gene is TRBJ1-4, the V gene TRBV6-5; tentatively, D is TRBD1 (5 bases). Germline CDR1 is MNHEY and CDR2 is SVGAGI. The CDR3 is 15 amino acids. Trimming removed 5 bases at V and 0 bases at J, with 10 bases between. CDR3 region: CASSRQPATNEKLFF. The CDR3, as DNA: TGTGCCAGCAGTCGACAGCCCGCAACTAATGAAAAACTGTTTTTT.

The chain has TRBV6-5 and TRBJ2-5, with 7 positions matching TRBD1. CDR1 and CDR2 from the germline V gene are MNHEY and SVGAGI. CDR3 length: 13 amino acids. The V segment lost 1 base and the J segment 5 bases; nucleotides outside the gene matches: 1. CDR3 in amino acids: CASSYFRGETQYF. The CDR3 DNA reads TGTGCCAGCAGTTACTTCAGGGGGGAGACCCAGTACTTC.

V and J are TRBV7-9 and TRBJ2-4; 15 nucleotides align to TRBD2. Per the germline V gene, CDR1 is SEHNR and CDR2 is FQNEAQ (reference sequence). The CDR3 is 18 amino acids. After removal of 7 bases from V and 2 bases from J, the junction contained 9 bases not matched to a gene. The CDR3 loop reads CASMPGLAGGLTKNIQYF. The DNA for the CDR3 is TGTGCCAGCATGCCGGGACTAGCGGGAGGTCTTACCAAAAACATTCAGTACTTC. Full variable domain (outside the CDR3, taken from reference TRBV7-9 and TRBJ2-4): DTGVSQNPRHKITKRGQNVTFRCDPISEHNRLYWYRQTLGQGPEFLTYFQNEAQLEKSRLLSDRFSAERPKGSFSTLEIQRTEQGDSAMYLCASMPGLAGGLTKNIQYFGAGTRLSVL.

The gene calls are TRBV5-6 and TRBJ2-3, with D possibly matching TRBD2 (5 bases). The CDR3 is 13 residues long. Germline CDR1 reads SGHDT; CDR2 reads YYEEEE. The germline V and J ends were trimmed by 5 bases and 1 base, with 8 bases remaining between them. CDR3 nucleotide sequence: TGTGCCAGCAGTCGGACTGGCACAGATACGCAGTATTTT. Its translation is CASSRTGTDTQYF.

The chain is built from TRBV2 and TRBJ2-5; 10 bases are a match to TRBD2. The CDR3 loop spans 16 amino acids. The junction had 9 bases not matched to a gene; V was cut back by 6 bases and J by 2 bases. Germline V gene data show CDR1 as SNHLY and CDR2 as FYNNEI. CDR3 protein: CASRRKIAGGQETQYF. CDR3 coding DNA: TGTGCCAGCAGGAGAAAGATAGCGGGGGGACAAGAGACCCAGTACTTC.

V usage is TRBV4-2 and J usage is TRBJ2-5, with TRBD2 matching over 9 bases. CDR1 is LGHNA, CDR2 YNFKEQ, per germline. The CDR3 sequence is 16 residues long. V gave up 0 bases and J gave up 6 bases; unmatched junction bases: 8. CDR3 in DNA: TGTGCCAGCAGCCAAGAGATTAGCGGGGGACTCAAGACCCAGTACTTC. Protein product: CASSQEISGGLKTQYF.

This clone has only a few counts. The V gene is TRBV19, the J gene TRBJ1-1; D unresolved. Germline values: CDR1 LNHDA, CDR2 SQIVND (reference sequence). This CDR3 has 15 amino acids. Trimming cost V 0 bases and J 0 bases, with 8 bases left between them. The CDR3 sequence: CASSIDRPMNTEAFF. CDR3 nucleotides: TGTGCCAGTAGTATAGATCGCCCTATGAACACTGAAGCTTTCTTT.

CDR3 sequence (DNA): TGCGCCAGCAGCCTATCCGGCGCGGGGACCACAGATACGCAGTATTTT. It encodes CASSLSGAGTTDTQYF. The V and J genes are TRBV4-1 and TRBJ2-3; tentative D call: TRBD2 (6 bases). The germline gives CDR1 MGHRA, CDR2 YSYEKL. V gave up 4 bases and J gave up 2 bases, with 16 bases separating them. The CDR3 spans 16 residues.